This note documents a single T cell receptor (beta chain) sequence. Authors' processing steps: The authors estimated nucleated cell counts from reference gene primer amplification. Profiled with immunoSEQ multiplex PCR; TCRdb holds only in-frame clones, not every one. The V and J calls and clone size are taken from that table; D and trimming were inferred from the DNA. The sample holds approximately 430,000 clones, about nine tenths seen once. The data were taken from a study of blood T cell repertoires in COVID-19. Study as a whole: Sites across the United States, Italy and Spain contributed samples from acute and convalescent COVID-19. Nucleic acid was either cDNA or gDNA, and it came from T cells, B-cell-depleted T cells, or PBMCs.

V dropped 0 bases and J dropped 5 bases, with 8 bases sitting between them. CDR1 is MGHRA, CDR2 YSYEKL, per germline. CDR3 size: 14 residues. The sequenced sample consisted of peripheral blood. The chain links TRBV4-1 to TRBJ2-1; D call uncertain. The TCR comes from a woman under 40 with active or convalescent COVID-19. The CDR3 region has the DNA TGCGCCAGCAGCCAAGAAAACCGAGACAATGAGCAGTTCTTC. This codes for CASSQENRDNEQFF.